The present entry profiles one T cell receptor beta chain with its context. This sample is part of a study of identifying expanded T cells in peripheral blood. Libraries were prepared by immunoSEQ multiplex PCR; TCRdb keeps only in-frame clonotypes and omits some of them. This sample has about 83,000 clones, with approximately 89% found just once. V lost 2 bases and J 0 bases, leaving 8 bases between the germline ends. CDR3 length equals 14 residues. Per the germline V gene, CDR1 is SGHNT and CDR2 is YYREEE (reference sequence). The rearrangement uses TRBV5-4 and TRBJ2-5; D might be TRBD2 (6 bases). The receptor comes from a person between 18 and 75 years old in good health. Material: blood. The CDR3 bases are TGTGCCAGCAGCTTACGGGACTACCAAGAGACCCAGTACTTC. This sequence encodes CASSLRDYQETQYF.